This T cell receptor (beta chain) emerged from a study of CD8+CD57+ T cells in acquired aplastic anemia. Study-wide context: Sorted CD4+ and CD8+ cells yielded roughly 3 ug of DNA on average. Study findings and constraints: The study identified about 30 CD8+ CDR3 sequences shared by patients and controls. Patients showed no significant difference from controls in CD8+ Simpson's diversity.

Patients chosen for sequencing had CD8+CD57+ cells that had expanded, as shown by flow cytometry. The template used for profiling TCR beta VDJ and CDR3 was genomic DNA. Via MiXCR, TCRdb re-called the reads, giving one row per CDR3 protein. The data contain about 170,000 distinct CDR3 sequences, 45% to 55% of them singletons. Details on this clonotype: Its antigen remains unidentified.

Sequences were obtained from sorted CD4+, CD8+, or CD8+CD57+ T cells (not recorded which) from PBMCs. The source of this sequence is a human donor with aplastic anemia.

The CDR3 loop reads CASSLGTDLDETQYF. CDR3 nucleotide sequence: TGTGCCAGCAGCTTGGGGACGGACCTAGATGAGACCCAGTACTTC. The chain employs TRBV5-8 and TRBJ2-5; D gene unclear. V lost 0 bases and J 5 bases, leaving 14 bases between the germline ends. This CDR3 has 15 amino acids. CDR1 and CDR2 from the germline V gene are SGHTS and YDEGEE. The whole variable domain, filled in from reference TRBV5-8 and TRBJ2-5, reads EAGVTQSPTHLIKTRGQQATLRCSPISGHTSVYWYQQALGLGLQFLLWYDEGEERNRGNFPPRFSGRQFPNYSSELNVNALELEDSALYLCASSLGTDLDETQYFGPGTRLLVL.